This TCR beta chain was sequenced during a study of cytomegalovirus exposure and HLA in healthy donors. V was trimmed by 6 bases and J by 2 bases, leaving 14 bases between them. CDR1 and CDR2 (germline): LNHDA, SQIVND (reference sequence). The CDR3 length is 16 residues. Primers included in the PCR were 60 Vbeta and 13 Jbeta primers. Here immunoSEQ multiplex PCR was the method, and the copy in TCRdb shows in-frame clones only, minus some. The top ten clones hold 5.5% to 7.5% of a sample with more than 95,000 clones, around 10% of them seen once. The TCR sequence derives from a man aged 35 to 55 in good health and CMV-seropositive. The chain uses TRBV19 and TRBJ2-6, with a possible D match to TRBD2 (5 bases). The material sequenced was PBMCs. The CDR3 DNA sequence: TGTGCCAGTAGGTCTTTCGGGGAACCTGGGGCCAACGTCCTGACTTTC. It codes for CASRSFGEPGANVLTF. The whole variable domain, remainder taken from reference TRBV19 and TRBJ2-6, is DGGITQSPKYLFRKEGQNVTLSCEQNLNHDAMYWYRQDPGQGLRLIYYSQIVNDFQKGDIAEGYSVSREKKESFPLTVTSAQKNPTAFYLCASRSFGEPGANVLTFGAGSRLTVL.